One sample yielded the 3 T cell receptor beta chains listed below, sequenced in a study of identifying expanded T cells in peripheral blood. The protocol was immunoSEQ multiplex PCR, while the TCRdb copy is restricted to in-frame clones and leaves out a portion. The data show 45,000 to 65,000 clones, around 82% seen once. The sequenced sample consisted of blood. The receptor source for this set is a person aged 18-70 years in good health.

The chain joins TRBV14 to TRBJ1-2; D may be TRBD1 (5 bases). The CDR3 runs to 14 residues. V lost 2 bases and J 0 bases, leaving 7 bases between the germline ends. The germline V gene encodes CDR1 SGHDN and CDR2 FVKESK. In nucleotides, the CDR3 is TGTGCCAGCAGCCAACGAGGGGCTAACTATGGCTACACCTTC. It specifies CASSQRGANYGYTF.

The chain is built from TRBV5-1 and TRBJ1-2; TRBD1 matches at 11 bases. V dropped 4 bases and J dropped 1; count of bases not matched to a gene: 9. The CDR3 length is 17 residues. Germline V gene sequence: CDR1 SGHRS, CDR2 YFSETQ. The CDR3 region is CASSPAGTGGYNYGYTF. The CDR3 DNA follows: TGCGCCAGCAGCCCGGCGGGGACAGGGGGATATAACTATGGCTACACCTTC. Supplemented by reference TRBV5-1 and TRBJ1-2, the full variable domain reads KAGVTQTPRYLIKTRGQQVTLSCSPISGHRSVSWYQQTPGQGLQFLFEYFSETQRNKGNFPGRFSGRQFSNSRSEMNVSTLELGDSALYLCASSPAGTGGYNYGYTFGSGTRLTVV.

The CDR3 nucleotides read TGTGCCAGCAGCTTAAAAGGACAGGGGGCCGGGGAGCTGTTTTTT. This codes for CASSLKGQGAGELFF. The V and J genes are TRBV7-3 and TRBJ2-2; 10 bases line up with TRBD1. This CDR3 contains 15 residues. Trimming cost V 1 base and J 6 bases; bases outside gene matches: 2. Germline-derived CDR1 and CDR2 are SGHTA and FQGTGA.